Following are 8 T cell receptor beta chains from one sample sequenced in a study of cytomegalovirus exposure and HLA in healthy donors. Use of 60 Vbeta and 13 Jbeta primers characterized the PCR. Libraries were prepared by immunoSEQ multiplex PCR; TCRdb keeps only in-frame clonotypes and omits some of them. The profile shows some 70,000 clones, roughly 80% of them singletons. The sample comprised PBMCs. The receptor source for this set is a woman aged 45-59 years in good health and CMV-seronegative.

The chain carries TRBV2 and TRBJ2-2; 7 bases line up with TRBD2. The germline V gene has CDR1 SNHLY and CDR2 FYNNEI. The CDR3 has 15 residues. Trimming took 4 bases from V and 6 from J; bases not matched to a gene: 8. CDR3 nucleotide sequence: TGTGCCAGCAGTGGGACGGCGGGAGTCCCCGGGGAGCTGTTTTTT. Its translation: CASSGTAGVPGELFF.

The V gene is TRBV28, the J gene TRBJ1-5; 8 bases agree with TRBD1. The CDR3 consists of 16 residues. The germline CDR1 and CDR2 sequences are MDHEN and SYDVKM. J lost 7 bases, V lost 6 bases, and 14 bases had no gene match. This chain's CDR3 is CASSRASDRVEQPQHF. CDR3 DNA: TGTGCCAGCAGCCGAGCGTCGGACAGGGTAGAACAGCCCCAGCATTTT.

V and J are TRBV7-2 and TRBJ2-1; 10 nucleotides line up with TRBD1. V lost 5 bases, J lost 6 bases, and 7 bases stayed unmatched. The V gene's germline CDR1 is SGHTA and CDR2 FQGNSA. The CDR3 spans 15 residues. CDR3 sequence: CASSPRDRGSNEQFF. The CDR3 DNA reads as TGTGCCAGCAGCCCGAGGGACAGGGGAAGCAATGAGCAGTTCTTC.

The V and J genes are TRBV5-4 and TRBJ1-6, with 7 bases fitting TRBD1. Germline V gives CDR1 SGHNT, CDR2 YYREEE (reference sequence). This CDR3 has 14 residues. Trimming cost V 1 base and J 7 bases; bases outside gene matches: 2. The CDR3 sequence is CASSLTGENSPLHF. The CDR3 bases are TGTGCCAGCAGCTTGACAGGGGAAAATTCACCCCTCCACTTT.

V gene TRBV5-1 combines with J gene TRBJ2-5; D not certain. Trimming removed 0 bases from V and 3 bases from J, with 12 bases in between. The germline V gene has CDR1 SGHRS and CDR2 YFSETQ. The CDR3 is 15 amino acids. The CDR3 DNA follows: TGCGCCAGCAGCTTGGAGAACACACTAAAAGAGACCCAGTACTTC. Translation: CASSLENTLKETQYF.

This chain uses TRBV7-2 with TRBJ2-3; TRBD2 matches 11 bases. From germline, CDR1 is SGHTA and CDR2 FQGNSA. The CDR3 contains 18 residues. J was trimmed by 3 bases and V by 5 bases; bases with no gene match: 13. The CDR3 sequence: CASSPHTSGGLETDTQYF. The CDR3 DNA is TGTGCCAGCAGCCCCCATACTAGCGGGGGACTGGAAACAGATACGCAGTATTTT.

The chain carries TRBV5-1 and TRBJ1-5; unclear D gene. Germline values: CDR1 SGHRS, CDR2 YFSETQ. The V gene lost 2 bases and the J gene lost 0 bases, with 9 bases spanning the gap. This CDR3 has 15 residues. This chain's CDR3 is CASSLSPISNQPQHF. The CDR3 DNA reads as TGCGCCAGCAGCTTAAGCCCCATTAGCAATCAGCCCCAGCATTTT.

The chain employs TRBV18 and TRBJ2-2; D may be TRBD1 (5 bases). Germline V CDR1 and CDR2: KGHSH, LQKENI. The CDR3 runs to 16 residues. Trimming removed 4 bases from V and 0 bases from J, with 12 bases in between. CDR3 coding DNA: TGTGCCAGCTCACTCGCCCTGACAGCGAACACCGGGGAGCTGTTTTTT. Translation gives CASSLALTANTGELFF.